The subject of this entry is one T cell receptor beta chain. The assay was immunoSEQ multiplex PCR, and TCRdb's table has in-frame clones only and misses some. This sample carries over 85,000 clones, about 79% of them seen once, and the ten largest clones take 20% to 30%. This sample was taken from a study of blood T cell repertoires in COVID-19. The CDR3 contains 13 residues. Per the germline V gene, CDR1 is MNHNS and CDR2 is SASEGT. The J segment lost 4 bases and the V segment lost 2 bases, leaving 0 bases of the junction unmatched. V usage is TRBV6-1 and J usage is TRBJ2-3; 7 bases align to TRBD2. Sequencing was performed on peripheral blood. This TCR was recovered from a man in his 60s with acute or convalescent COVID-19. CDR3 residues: CASSERGADTQYF. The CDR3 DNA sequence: TGTGCCAGCAGTGAACGGGGGGCAGATACGCAGTATTTT.